The 5 T cell receptor beta chains reported below all come from one sample, sequenced in a study of T cell repertoires in cytomegalovirus infection. Using its own MiXCR run on the reads, TCRdb lists one record per CDR3 protein. The sample lists a few hundred thousand distinct CDR3 sequences; around 8.7% were seen once. Sequenced: PBMCs. The source of these receptors is a human donor in good health (CMV status not recorded). Some clones in this sample may be carry-over from other donors' samples.

This clonotype was seen many times. J is TRBJ1-6 and V is TRBV11-2, with D unresolved. The CDR3 has 14 residues. The germline CDR1 and CDR2 sequences are SGHAT and FQNNGV. The V end was cut by 5 bases, the J end by 7 bases, with 12 bases between. The CDR3 loop is CASSPGLANSPLHF. The CDR3 DNA follows: TGTGCCAGCAGCCCAGGACTAGCCAATTCACCCCTCCACTTT.

This clonotype was seen more than once but under ten times. CDR3 nucleotide sequence: TGCAGTAAGACACGGACAGTCTATGGCTACACCTTC. Its translation: CSKTRTVYGYTF. The genes are TRBV20-1 and TRBJ1-2; the D gene is possibly TRBD1 (6 bases). This CDR3 comprises 12 residues. Trimming stripped 8 bases from V and 4 bases from J, with 14 bases between. The germline V gene has CDR1 DFQATT and CDR2 SNEGSKA (reference sequence).

The J gene is TRBJ1-5, the V gene TRBV12-3 or TRBV12-4; D is unresolved. This CDR3 has 16 residues. V was shortened by 6 bases and J by 3 bases, with 18 bases between the two germline ends. CDR3 sequence (DNA): TGTGCCAGCAGCCATAGCGTCCCTAAAATCAATCAGCCCCAGCATTTT. It encodes CASSHSVPKINQPQHF.

This clonotype was counted ten times or more. CDR3 sequence: CASSLRDRRTGELFF. CDR3 DNA: TGTGCCAGCAGCCTCCGGGACAGGCGCACCGGGGAGCTGTTTTTT. The chain employs TRBV7-2 and TRBJ2-2; 8 bases are shared with TRBD1. The length of the CDR3 is 15 residues. From germline, CDR1 is SGHTA and CDR2 FQGNSA. The V and J ends lost 5 bases and 4 bases, in that order; junction bases with no gene match: 6.

This clonotype was found many times. V gene TRBV11-3 combines with J gene TRBJ2-7; the D call may be TRBD1 or TRBD2 (5 bases each). This CDR3 comprises 14 residues. Germline loops: CDR1 SGHNT, CDR2 YENEEA. Trimming pared 5 bases from V and 0 bases from J, leaving 11 bases between. The CDR3 here is CASSTGRSSYEQYF. CDR3 bases: TGTGCCAGCAGCACGGGACGGAGCTCCTACGAGCAGTACTTC.